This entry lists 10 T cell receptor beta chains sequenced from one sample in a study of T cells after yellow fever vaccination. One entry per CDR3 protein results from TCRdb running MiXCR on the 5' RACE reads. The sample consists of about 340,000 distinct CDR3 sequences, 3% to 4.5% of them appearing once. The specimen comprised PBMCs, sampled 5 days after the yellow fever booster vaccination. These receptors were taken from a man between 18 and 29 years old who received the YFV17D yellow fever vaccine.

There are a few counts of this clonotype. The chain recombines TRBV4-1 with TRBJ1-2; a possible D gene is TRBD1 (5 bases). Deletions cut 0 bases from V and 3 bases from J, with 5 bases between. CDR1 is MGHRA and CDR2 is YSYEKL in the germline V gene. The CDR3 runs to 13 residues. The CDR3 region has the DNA TGCGCCAGCAGCCAAGACAGGGACTATGGCTACACCTTC. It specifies CASSQDRDYGYTF.

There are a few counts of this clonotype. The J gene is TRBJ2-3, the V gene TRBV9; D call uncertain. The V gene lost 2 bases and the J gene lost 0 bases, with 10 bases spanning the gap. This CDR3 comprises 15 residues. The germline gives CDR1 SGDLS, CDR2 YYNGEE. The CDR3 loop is CASSVDGTSTDTQYF. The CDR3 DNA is TGTGCCAGCAGCGTGGACGGCACTAGCACAGATACGCAGTATTTT. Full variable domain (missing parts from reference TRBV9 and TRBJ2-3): DSGVTQTPKHLITATGQRVTLRCSPRSGDLSVYWYQQSLDQGLQFLIQYYNGEERAKGNILERFSAQQFPDLHSELNLSSLELGDSALYFCASSVDGTSTDTQYFGPGTRLTVL.

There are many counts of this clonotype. CDR3 sequence reads: CASSWGVWGGQADTQYF. The CDR3, as DNA: TGCGCCAGCAGCTGGGGTGTTTGGGGGGGCCAGGCAGATACGCAGTATTTT. The chain combines TRBV5-1 with TRBJ2-3; D possibly corresponds to TRBD2 (7 bases). The CDR3 has 17 residues. Trimming shortened V by 3 bases and J by 4 bases, and 21 bases separated the two germline ends. CDR1 is SGHRS and CDR2 is YFSETQ in the germline V gene.

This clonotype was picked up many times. The CDR3 region is CASSLGLQQETQYF. DNA of the CDR3: TGTGCCAGCAGCTTAGGGCTTCAGCAAGAGACCCAGTACTTC. The chain uses TRBV7-2 and TRBJ2-5; D not certain. Trimming cost V 1 base and J 2 bases, with 8 bases left between them. The germline gives CDR1 SGHTA, CDR2 FQGNSA. CDR3 length: 14 residues. Full variable domain (remainder filled in from reference TRBV7-2 and TRBJ2-5): GAGVSQSPSNKVTEKGKDVELRCDPISGHTALYWYRQSLGQGLEFLIYFQGNSAPDKSGLPSDRFSAERTGGSVSTLTIQRTQQEDSAVYLCASSLGLQQETQYFGPGTRLLVL.

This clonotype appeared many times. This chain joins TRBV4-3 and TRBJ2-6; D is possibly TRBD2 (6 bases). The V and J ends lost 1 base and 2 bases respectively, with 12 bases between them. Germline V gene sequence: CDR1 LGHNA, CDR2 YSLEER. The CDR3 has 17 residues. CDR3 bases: TGCGCCAGCAGCCAAGGAGGAGGGAGTGCTGGGGCCAACGTCCTGACTTTC. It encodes CASSQGGGSAGANVLTF.

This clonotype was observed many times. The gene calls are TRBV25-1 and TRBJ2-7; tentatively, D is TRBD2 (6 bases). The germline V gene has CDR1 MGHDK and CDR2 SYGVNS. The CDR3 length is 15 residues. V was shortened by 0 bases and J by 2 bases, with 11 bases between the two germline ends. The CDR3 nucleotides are TGTGCCAGCAGTGAATATGCGGGGCTAGCCTACGAGCAGTACTTC. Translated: CASSEYAGLAYEQYF.

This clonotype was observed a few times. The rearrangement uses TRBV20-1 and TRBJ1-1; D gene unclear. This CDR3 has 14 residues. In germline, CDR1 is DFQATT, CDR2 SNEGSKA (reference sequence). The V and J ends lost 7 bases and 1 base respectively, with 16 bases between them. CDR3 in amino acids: CSGNRGSRNTEAFF. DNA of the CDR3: TGCAGTGGGAACAGAGGTAGTCGGAACACTGAAGCTTTCTTT.

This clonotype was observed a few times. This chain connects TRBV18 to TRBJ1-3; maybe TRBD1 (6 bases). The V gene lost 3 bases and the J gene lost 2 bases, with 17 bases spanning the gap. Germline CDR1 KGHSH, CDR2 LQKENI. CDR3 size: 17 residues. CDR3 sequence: CASSPSGAQGPGNTIYF. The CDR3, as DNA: TGTGCCAGCTCACCCAGCGGGGCACAGGGACCTGGAAACACCATATATTTT.

CDR3 in amino acids: CSVHGVGDESGYTF. The CDR3 DNA follows: TGCAGCGTCCACGGGGTTGGGGACGAGAGTGGCTACACCTTC. The chain links TRBV29-1 to TRBJ1-2, with D possibly TRBD1 on 5 matching bases. The CDR3 consists of 14 residues. Germline V gives CDR1 SQVTM, CDR2 ANQGSEA. The V end was cut by 6 bases, the J end by 7 bases, with 21 bases between. The entire variable domain, with the rest obtained from reference TRBV29-1 and TRBJ1-2, is as follows: SAVISQKPSRDICQRGTSLTIQCQVDSQVTMMFWYRQQPGQSLTLIATANQGSEATYESGFVIDKFPISRPNLTFSTLTVSNMSPEDSSIYLCSVHGVGDESGYTFGSGTRLTVV.

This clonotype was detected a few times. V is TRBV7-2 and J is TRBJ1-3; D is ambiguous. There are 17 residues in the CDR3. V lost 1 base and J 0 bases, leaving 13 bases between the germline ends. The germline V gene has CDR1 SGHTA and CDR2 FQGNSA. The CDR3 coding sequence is TGTGCCAGCAGCTTAGTTTCGGCGGTTCTCTCTGGAAACACCATATATTTT. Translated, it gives CASSLVSAVLSGNTIYF.